A single sample is the source of the 17 T cell receptor beta chains below, sequenced in a study of T cell clonotyping in hematopoietic cell transplantation. Using immunoSEQ multiplex PCR, the repertoire was profiled, and TCRdb retains in-frame clones only, with some absent. Among 37,000 or so clones listed, roughly 88% were seen once. The sequenced material came from peripheral blood mononuclear cells. Receptors were obtained from a middle-aged woman in good health. Some clones in this sample may be carry-over from other donors' samples.

The genes are TRBV7-8 and TRBJ2-3; D tentatively reads TRBD1 or TRBD2 (5 bases each). The CDR3 totals 12 residues. The V gene's germline CDR1 is SGHVS and CDR2 FQNEAQ. V lost 1 base and J lost 8, with 7 bases in between. As DNA, the CDR3 is TGTGCCAGCAGCTTAGATGGGGGTACGCAGTATTTT. Its translation: CASSLDGGTQYF.

The chain carries TRBV27 and TRBJ2-7; D might be TRBD2 (6 bases). The CDR3 length is 15 residues. Trimming left V 2 bases short and J 1 base short, with 12 bases between. Germline V CDR1 and CDR2: MNHEY, SMNVEV (reference sequence). CDR3 in DNA: TGTGCCAGCAGTTTAACGGGACGGGAGTCCTACGAGCAGTACTTC. Protein: CASSLTGRESYEQYF.

The V and J genes are TRBV19 and TRBJ2-7; 10 bases map to TRBD1. The CDR3 totals 14 residues. The ends lost 9 bases at V and 3 bases at J; junction bases unmatched: 8. The germline V gene has CDR1 LNHDA and CDR2 SQIVND (reference sequence). The CDR3 DNA follows: TGTGCCAGCCGGGGGGGACAGGGGCACTACGAGCAGTACTTC. Its translation: CASRGGQGHYEQYF.

The sample holds one count of this clone. V gene TRBV6-5 combines with J gene TRBJ2-3; 7 bases are shared with TRBD2. Trimming cost V 9 bases and J 2 bases; bases outside gene matches: 11. Germline CDR1 MNHEY, CDR2 SVGAGI. The CDR3 is made up of 15 amino acids. The CDR3, as DNA: TGTGCCAGTACCGGTAGGACTAGAGACACAGATACGCAGTATTTT. Translated, it gives CASTGRTRDTDTQYF.

The count of this clone is one. The chain recombines TRBV5-1 with TRBJ2-7, with 9 nucleotides matching TRBD2. The junction had 15 bases not matched to a gene; V was cut back by 4 bases and J by 4 bases. CDR3 length equals 17 residues. The V gene's germline CDR1 is SGHRS and CDR2 YFSETQ. Here the CDR3 DNA reads TGCGCCAGCAGCCAGGGACTAGCCGACTCTAGGGGATACGAGCAGTACTTC. Its translation is CASSQGLADSRGYEQYF.

This clone has a single count. V gene TRBV28 combines with J gene TRBJ1-1, with D perhaps TRBD1 (6 bases). The CDR3 consists of 12 residues. Trimming cost V 4 bases and J 7 bases, with 10 bases left between them. The germline V gene has CDR1 MDHEN and CDR2 SYDVKM. The DNA for the CDR3 is TGTGCCAGCAGTTCAGGGGTCCGTGAAGCTTTCTTT. Its translation: CASSSGVREAFF.

This chain connects TRBV19 to TRBJ1-1; 8 bases agree with TRBD1. This CDR3 has 15 residues. Per the germline V gene, CDR1 is LNHDA and CDR2 is SQIVND (reference sequence). The ends lost 5 bases at V and 3 bases at J; junction bases unmatched: 8. For the CDR3, the DNA is TGTGCCAGTAGTCTTCTCTCGACAGGGGACACTGAAGCTTTCTTT. Its translation is CASSLLSTGDTEAFF.

This clone showed up just a few times. The V gene is TRBV28, the J gene TRBJ1-2; 7 nucleotides align to TRBD1. V lost 3 bases, J lost 8 bases, and 12 bases stayed unmatched. The length of the CDR3 is 15 residues. From germline, CDR1 is MDHEN and CDR2 SYDVKM. The CDR3 loop reads CASSLNGQDIAGYTF. The DNA for the CDR3 is TGTGCCAGCAGTTTGAATGGACAGGACATAGCCGGCTACACCTTC.

The chain recombines TRBV19 with TRBJ2-1; TRBD1 agrees at 8 bases. The CDR3 is 15 residues long. The germline CDR1 and CDR2 sequences are LNHDA and SQIVND (reference sequence). V lost 7 bases to trimming and J lost 9 bases; unmatched junction nucleotides: 14. CDR3 region: CASNRRGQGHPEQFF. The CDR3 region has the DNA TGTGCCAGTAATCGGAGAGGACAGGGCCACCCTGAGCAGTTCTTC.

The CDR3 sequence: CASRTGVNEKLFF. CDR3 bases: TGTGCCAGCAGAACAGGGGTTAATGAAAAACTGTTTTTT. The chain is built from TRBV2 and TRBJ1-4, with TRBD1 matching over 7 bases. V lost 6 bases to trimming and J lost 4 bases; unmatched junction nucleotides: 2. The CDR3 contains 13 residues. CDR1 SNHLY and CDR2 FYNNEI come from the germline V gene.

The chain links TRBV30 to TRBJ2-3; 9 bases are a match to TRBD2. The CDR3 runs 15 residues. Germline V lookup: CDR1 GTSNPN, CDR2 SVGIG (reference sequence). Trimming removed 4 bases from V and 3 bases from J; junction bases left unmatched: 8. The CDR3 spells CAWKRSGRGTDTQYF. CDR3 nucleotides: TGTGCCTGGAAGCGTAGCGGGAGAGGGACAGATACGCAGTATTTT.

The chain employs TRBV5-8 and TRBJ1-4, with D unclear. The V gene's germline CDR1 is SGHTS and CDR2 YDEGEE. Trimming shortened V by 4 bases and J by 8 bases, and 18 bases separated the two germline ends. The CDR3 loop spans 15 amino acids. CDR3 loop: CASSGPDSLGEKLFF. CDR3 nucleotides: TGTGCCAGCAGCGGCCCGGACTCCCTAGGGGAAAAACTGTTTTTT.

The CDR3 sequence: CASSMSNQPQHF. The CDR3 DNA follows: TGTGCCAGTAGTATGAGCAATCAGCCCCAGCATTTT. The chain is built from TRBV19 and TRBJ1-5; D remains ambiguous. Germline V gene sequence: CDR1 LNHDA, CDR2 SQIVND (reference sequence). V dropped 3 bases and J dropped 1 base, with 1 base sitting between them. CDR3 length equals 12 residues.

This chain connects TRBV10-3 to TRBJ2-2; TRBD1 agrees at 8 bases. This CDR3 has 18 amino acids. Losses at the gene ends were 3 bases for V and 7 bases for J; bases not matched to a gene: 16. Germline V CDR1 and CDR2: ENHRY, SYGVKD. CDR3 amino acids: CAISDPIARQGNSGELFF. The CDR3, as DNA: TGTGCCATCAGTGACCCTATAGCCCGACAGGGGAATAGCGGGGAGCTGTTTTTT.

The gene calls are TRBV5-6 and TRBJ1-3; TRBD1 is a possible D gene (6 bases). Germline-derived CDR1 and CDR2 are SGHDT and YYEEEE. CDR3 length: 15 amino acids. The V gene lost 2 bases and the J gene lost 0 bases, with 9 bases spanning the gap. Here the CDR3 reads CASSFQGSSGNTIYF. The CDR3 bases are TGTGCCAGCAGCTTCCAGGGGAGCTCTGGAAACACCATATATTTT.

V gene TRBV5-6 combines with J gene TRBJ1-2; no definite D call. The V end lost 0 bases, the J end lost 7 bases, and 7 bases lay between the germline ends. Germline assignment: CDR1 SGHDT and CDR2 YYEEEE. This CDR3 spans 12 amino acids. CDR3 protein: CASSLGHGGYTF. CDR3 DNA sequence: TGTGCCAGCAGCTTGGGGCACGGTGGCTACACCTTC.

This chain uses TRBV11-2 with TRBJ2-3; no firm D call. V was pared by 10 bases and J by 6 bases, with 20 bases between. Per the germline V gene, CDR1 is SGHAT and CDR2 is FQNNGV. The CDR3 covers 14 residues. The CDR3 sequence: CATRDPFTADTQYF. The CDR3 nucleotides read TGTGCCACCCGAGACCCATTCACGGCGGATACGCAGTATTTT.